This is a list of T cell receptor beta chains from one sample in a study of T cells after yellow fever vaccination. TCRdb ran MiXCR on the 5' RACE reads and lists one entry per CDR3 protein. The profile shows some 500,000 distinct CDR3 sequences, about 13% of them singletons. The sample consisted of PBMCs, taken on the day of the yellow fever booster vaccination. The receptors come from a man aged 30-40 years who received the YFV17D yellow fever vaccine. Each CDR3 is given with its conserved first and last residue. Each record gives: CDR3 length, V gene, clone size, J gene, D gene, CDR3 DNA, CDR3 protein. The D gene is left open where the match is weak. Expanded clones are given a class, and other clones once, few, many or no size at all.

>15|TRBV12-3/TRBV12-4|few|TRBJ1-1|-
TGTGCCAGCAGTTTCGGACGGAACATGAACACTGAAGCTTTCTTT
CASSFGRNMNTEAFF
>16|TRBV6-2/TRBV6-3|few|TRBJ2-2|-
TGTGCCAGCAGTTTCCTACTCCCAGCGAACACCGGGGAGCTGTTTTTT
CASSFLLPANTGELFF
>17|TRBV3-1|many|TRBJ2-5|TRBD2
TGTGCCAGCAGCCACACCACTAGCGGGAGTTGGCAAGAGACCCAGTACTTC
CASSHTTSGSWQETQYF
>13|TRBV29-1|few|TRBJ1-5|-
TGCAGCGTCCTCACGGACGGATATCAGCCCCAGCATTTT
CSVLTDGYQPQHF
>13|TRBV2|few|TRBJ1-2|-
TGTGCCAGCAGTGAACGGGTGAGGGATGGCTACACCTTC
CASSERVRDGYTF
>15|TRBV11-2|few|TRBJ2-7|TRBD2
TGTGCCAGCAGCTTGGCGGGAGGATTCTACTACGAGCAGTACTTC
CASSLAGGFYYEQYF
>16|TRBV5-1|-|TRBJ2-2|-
TGCGCCAGCAGCTTGGATGAGGGTCTCAGCCCCGGGGAGCTGTTTTTT
CASSLDEGLSPGELFF
>13|TRBV4-2|few|TRBJ1-1|-
TGTGCCAGCAGCCAACCACGGAACACTGAAGCTTTCTTT
CASSQPRNTEAFF
>17|TRBV10-3|-|TRBJ2-1|TRBD2
TGTGCCATCAGTGAGTCGAGGACTAGCGGGAGTCCCAATGAGCAGTTCTTC
CAISESRTSGSPNEQFF
>11|TRBV6-5|many|TRBJ2-7|-
TGTGCCAGCAGTTCCCCCGACGGGCAGTACTTC
CASSSPDGQYF
>13|TRBV20-1|-|TRBJ2-1|-
TGCAGTGCTAGTAGACCCCTATACGGTGAGCAGTTCTTC
CSASRPLYGEQFF
>10|TRBV23-1|-|TRBJ2-5|-
TGCGCCTGCTGGCAAGAGATGCAGTACTTC
CACWQEMQYF
>12|TRBV29-1|-|TRBJ1-1|-
TGCAGCGTATCCCGGAGGATAACTGAAGCTTTCTTT
CSVSRRITEAFF
>15|TRBV15|-|TRBJ2-3|-
TGTGCCACCAGCAGAGATCGGCTGAGCACAGATACGCAGTATTTT
CATSRDRLSTDTQYF
>16|TRBV7-2|-|TRBJ2-5|TRBD2
TGTGCCAGCAGCCCTAGGACTAGCGGGATTTGGGAGACCCAGTACTTC
CASSPRTSGIWETQYF
>15|TRBV20-1|-|TRBJ2-1|TRBD2
TGCAGTGCTAGAGTAAGCGGGAGGAACGCCAATGAGCAGTTCTTC
CSARVSGRNANEQFF
>15|TRBV11-2|many|TRBJ1-1|-
TGTGCCAGCAGCTACGGGGCCTTTCACAACACTGAAGCTTTCTTT
CASSYGAFHNTEAFF
>14|TRBV4-2|-|TRBJ2-1|TRBD2
TGTGCCAGCAGCCCCACGGGGGGACTTGGAGAGCAGTTCTTC
CASSPTGGLGEQFF